This passage covers 25 T cell receptor beta chains from one sample sequenced in a study of vaccination effects on CD4 cells after COVID-19 (dated by TCRdb to the early 2020s). The antigens of these receptors remain unknown. In the ViraFEST assay, PBMC were stimulated with viral peptide pools, and antigen-specific CD4+ T cell clonotypes were then identified by expansion using TCR sequencing. After about 9 days of culture, CD4+ T cells were isolated with the EasySep CD4+ T cell isolation kit. Each participant received two doses of an mRNA SARS-CoV-2 vaccine, either BNT162b2 or mRNA-1273. Library generation was performed with the immunoSEQ multiplex PCR assay. Here the immuneACCESS table is served through TCRdb, limited to in-frame sequences with V and J called. Missing clones are a known gap in these copies; in checked studies unresolved V genes cover under half, and the rest lacks a known reason. The sample table lists 20,000 to 25,000 clones, about four fifths of them with a count of one. Of the sample, around 6% is held by the ten largest clones.

The specimen was CD4+ T cells from PBMCs cultured with SARS-CoV-2 spike peptides, collected after COVID-19 vaccination. The cell subset or site label on this specimen signifies: SARS-CoV-2 spike overlapping peptide pool stimulation. The receptors were sampled from a human donor who received a COVID-19 vaccine. Some clones in this sample may be carry-over from other donors' samples.

This chain uses TRBV19 with TRBJ1-6; 9 bases are shared with TRBD1. Germline CDR1 LNHDA, CDR2 SQIVND (reference sequence). This CDR3 spans 16 amino acids. V lost 6 bases to trimming and J lost 10 bases; unmatched junction nucleotides: 13. DNA of the CDR3: TGTGCCAGTAGAAACGGGAGGCAGGGGACAGGGTCACCCCTCCACTTT. Its translation is CASRNGRQGTGSPLHF.

The chain uses TRBV5-1 and TRBJ2-3; D is ambiguous. Trimming removed 4 bases from V and 1 base from J, with 16 bases in between. Germline assignment: CDR1 SGHRS and CDR2 YFSETQ. The CDR3 has 16 residues. CDR3 DNA: TGCGCCAGCAGCCGCACCGTCCAGGCCCGCACAGATACGCAGTATTTT. This codes for CASSRTVQARTDTQYF. The whole variable domain, remainder taken from reference TRBV5-1 and TRBJ2-3, is KAGVTQTPRYLIKTRGQQVTLSCSPISGHRSVSWYQQTPGQGLQFLFEYFSETQRNKGNFPGRFSGRQFSNSRSEMNVSTLELGDSALYLCASSRTVQARTDTQYFGPGTRLTVL.

The chain carries TRBV5-1 and TRBJ2-2; 14 positions agree with TRBD2. With 4 bases clipped from V and 0 bases from J, the junction kept 5 bases outside the gene matches. The V gene's germline CDR1 is SGHRS and CDR2 YFSETQ. The length of the CDR3 is 18 residues. The CDR3 protein is CASSPRLAGGPNTGELFF. The CDR3 DNA reads TGCGCCAGCAGCCCCAGACTAGCGGGGGGGCCGAACACCGGGGAGCTGTTTTTT.

V usage is TRBV6-2 or TRBV6-3 and J usage is TRBJ2-7; TRBD2 matches 8 bases. J was trimmed by 5 bases and V by 5 bases; bases with no gene match: 8. The CDR3 is 14 residues long. Per the germline V gene, CDR1 is MNHEY and CDR2 is SVGEGT. CDR3 sequence: CASSGAGGGDEQYV. The CDR3, as DNA: TGTGCCAGCAGTGGCGCGGGAGGAGGGGACGAGCAGTACGTC.

This rearrangement joins TRBV7-2 to TRBJ1-2; D is ambiguous. V was cut by 2 bases and J by 6 bases, with 13 bases left in between. CDR3 length: 14 residues. CDR1 SGHTA and CDR2 FQGNSA come from the germline V gene. The CDR3 spells CASSLWSVDNGYTF. As DNA, the CDR3 is TGTGCCAGCAGCTTATGGTCAGTTGATAATGGCTACACCTTC.

The rearrangement uses TRBV27 and TRBJ2-2; D not certain. V lost 8 bases, J lost 0 bases, and 19 bases lay in between. This CDR3 has 17 residues. The germline V gene has CDR1 MNHEY and CDR2 SMNVEV (reference sequence). The CDR3 loop is CASFSLRAATNTGELFF. As DNA, the CDR3 is TGTGCCAGCTTCTCCCTTAGGGCAGCGACGAACACCGGGGAGCTGTTTTTT.

This clone has more than one count but fewer than ten. The chain links TRBV2 to TRBJ1-1, with 7 positions matching TRBD1. Germline CDR1 reads SNHLY; CDR2 reads FYNNEI. Unmatched junction bases numbered 5, after V lost 4 bases and J lost 0 bases. The CDR3 spans 15 residues. The DNA for the CDR3 is TGTGCCAGCAGTGCAATAGGGACAGTGAACACTGAAGCTTTCTTT. Translated, it gives CASSAIGTVNTEAFF. The entire variable domain, with the rest obtained from reference TRBV2 and TRBJ1-1, is as follows: EPEVTQTPSHQVTQMGQEVILRCVPISNHLYFYWYRQILGQKVEFLVSFYNNEISEKSEIFDDQFSVERPDGSNFTLKIRSTKLEDSAMYFCASSAIGTVNTEAFFGQGTRLTVV.

A single count supports this clone. V and J are TRBV18 and TRBJ1-4, with D hard to call. Trimming pared 0 bases from V and 11 bases from J, leaving 16 bases between. Germline CDR1 is KGHSH and CDR2 is LQKENI. This CDR3 has 15 residues. CDR3: CASSPPTRGEEKLFF. In DNA, the CDR3 is TGTGCCAGCTCACCACCCACTCGCGGGGAGGAGAAACTGTTTTTT.

This clone showed up just a few times. CDR3 in amino acids: CASSLAAWDRGYSPLHF. In DNA, the CDR3 is TGTGCCAGCAGTTTAGCCGCCTGGGACAGGGGGTATTCACCCCTCCACTTT. This chain links TRBV28 with TRBJ1-6; 11 bases align to TRBD1. The CDR3 covers 17 residues. Germline V gene lookup returns CDR1 MDHEN and CDR2 SYDVKM. Unmatched junction bases numbered 8, after V lost 2 bases and J lost 8 bases.

This rearrangement joins TRBV19 to TRBJ2-3, with D possibly TRBD2 on 6 matching bases. The V end was cut by 5 bases, the J end by 4 bases, with 13 bases between. The germline CDR1 and CDR2 sequences are LNHDA and SQIVND (reference sequence). There are 14 residues in the CDR3. The CDR3 DNA reads as TGTGCCAGTAGTGCCGGGGGTAACGCAGATACGCAGTATTTT. It codes for CASSAGGNADTQYF.

The chain recombines TRBV2 with TRBJ1-4; TRBD1 aligns across 10 bases. Trimming at V came to 6 bases and at J to 7 bases, leaving 5 bases not matched to a gene. CDR1 and CDR2 (germline): SNHLY, FYNNEI. There are 14 residues in the CDR3. The CDR3 bases are TGTGCCAGCAGGGGGGACAGGGGTGGTGAAAAACTGTTTTTT. Amino acid sequence: CASRGDRGGEKLFF. Supplemented by reference TRBV2 and TRBJ1-4, the full variable domain reads EPEVTQTPSHQVTQMGQEVILRCVPISNHLYFYWYRQILGQKVEFLVSFYNNEISEKSEIFDDQFSVERPDGSNFTLKIRSTKLEDSAMYFCASRGDRGGEKLFFGSGTQLSVL.

This chain links TRBV7-2 with TRBJ1-1; D remains ambiguous. The CDR3 is made up of 13 amino acids. Germline values: CDR1 SGHTA, CDR2 FQGNSA. V lost 5 bases to trimming and J lost 1 base, with 8 bases between them. The CDR3: CASSPDPNTEAFF. The CDR3 DNA follows: TGTGCCAGCAGCCCGGACCCGAACACTGAAGCTTTCTTT. Full variable domain (outside the CDR3, taken from reference TRBV7-2 and TRBJ1-1): GAGVSQSPSNKVTEKGKDVELRCDPISGHTALYWYRQSLGQGLEFLIYFQGNSAPDKSGLPSDRFSAERTGGSVSTLTIQRTQQEDSAVYLCASSPDPNTEAFFGQGTRLTVV.

This chain uses TRBV6-5 with TRBJ2-7, with TRBD1 identical over 9 bases. From germline, CDR1 is MNHEY and CDR2 SVGAGI. CDR3 length: 14 residues. The chain's CDR3 is CASSETEGQGKRNV. As DNA, the CDR3 is TGTGCCAGCAGCGAGACGGAGGGACAGGGTAAAAGGAACGTC.

This clone has more than one count but fewer than ten. J is TRBJ2-1 and V is TRBV7-3; 7 positions agree with TRBD2. CDR3 size: 14 residues. Germline trimming cut 11 bases from V and 6 bases from J; bases unmatched to any gene: 13. From germline, CDR1 is SGHTA and CDR2 FQGTGA. Written as DNA, the CDR3 is TGTGCCTCTGGGGGGGATGGACGTCGCAATGAGCAGTTCTTC. This codes for CASGGDGRRNEQFF.

This chain links TRBV5-1 with TRBJ2-7; 9 bases match TRBD1. The CDR3 runs to 15 residues. CDR1 and CDR2 (germline): SGHRS, YFSETQ. With V trimmed by 5 bases and J by 0 bases, 6 bases remained unmatched. The CDR3 here is CASSLGQGSSYEQYV. CDR3 sequence (DNA): TGCGCCAGCAGTCTTGGACAGGGGAGCTCCTACGAGCAGTACGTC.

The chain combines TRBV5-1 with TRBJ2-6, with no clear D. Trimming removed 0 bases at V and 3 bases at J, with 4 bases between. The germline CDR1 and CDR2 sequences are SGHRS and YFSETQ. The length of the CDR3 is 14 residues. The CDR3 nucleotides read TGCGCCAGCAGCTTGGTCGGTGGGGCCAACGTCCTGACTTTC. This translates into CASSLVGGANVLTF. The full variable domain, completed using reference TRBV5-1 and TRBJ2-6, is KAGVTQTPRYLIKTRGQQVTLSCSPISGHRSVSWYQQTPGQGLQFLFEYFSETQRNKGNFPGRFSGRQFSNSRSEMNVSTLELGDSALYLCASSLVGGANVLTFGAGSRLTVL.

The rearrangement links TRBV5-1 to TRBJ2-7, with D perhaps TRBD2 (6 bases). V was trimmed by 2 bases and J by 5 bases, leaving 11 bases between them. CDR1 and CDR2 (germline): SGHRS, YFSETQ. The length of the CDR3 is 13 residues. The CDR3 here is CASSLGAGNEQYV. The CDR3 coding sequence is TGCGCCAGCAGCTTAGGCGCGGGGAACGAGCAGTACGTC.

The chain is built from TRBV5-1 and TRBJ2-6; D tentatively fits TRBD1 or TRBD2 (5 bases each). The CDR3 length is 18 residues. Looked up from germline, CDR1 is SGHRS and CDR2 is YFSETQ. V gave up 0 bases and J gave up 0 bases, with 13 bases separating them. As DNA, the CDR3 is TGCGCCAGCAGCTTGGCCGGGACGGCGAGCTCTGGGGCCAACGTCCTGACTTTC. Translated: CASSLAGTASSGANVLTF.

This clone was detected a few times. V usage is TRBV30 and J usage is TRBJ1-4; no clear D gene. Trimming stripped 0 bases from V and 8 bases from J, with 13 bases between. Germline V gives CDR1 GTSNPN, CDR2 SVGIG (reference sequence). The CDR3 is 14 amino acids. DNA of the CDR3: TGTGCCTGGAGTGTTTGGAGAGCTGGGGAAAAACTGTTTTTT. Protein product: CAWSVWRAGEKLFF. Full variable domain (outside the CDR3, taken from reference TRBV30 and TRBJ1-4): SQTIHQWPATLVQPVGSPLSLECTVEGTSNPNLYWYRQAAGRGLQLLFYSVGIGQISSEVPQNLSASRPQDRQFILSSKKLLLSDSGFYLCAWSVWRAGEKLFFGSGTQLSVL.

This clone has only a few counts. V usage is TRBV12-3 or TRBV12-4 and J usage is TRBJ1-1; D call uncertain. Trimming shortened V by 7 bases and J by 6 bases, and 12 bases separated the two germline ends. This CDR3 spans 12 amino acids. CDR3: CASTEPPAEAFF. The CDR3 region has the DNA TGTGCCAGCACCGAGCCCCCTGCTGAAGCTTTCTTT.

V is TRBV12-5 and J is TRBJ2-1; no clear D gene. The V gene's germline CDR1 is LGHNT and CDR2 FRNRAP. V was cut by 1 base and J by 1 base, with 11 bases left in between. CDR3 size: 16 residues. The CDR3 DNA is TGTGCTAGTGGTTTGGGGAGCATACTATCCTACAATGAGCAGTTCTTC. Translation: CASGLGSILSYNEQFF.

The chain recombines TRBV24-1 with TRBJ2-1; D possibly matches TRBD1 or TRBD2 (7 bases each). Trimming took off 0 bases at V and 9 bases at J, with 11 bases between the two ends. In germline, CDR1 is KGHDR, CDR2 SFDVKD. This CDR3 is built from 14 residues. CDR3 nucleotides: TGTGCCACCAGTGATTTGCCCAGGGGGGGTGAGCAGTTCTTC. This gives the protein CATSDLPRGGEQFF.

The chain combines TRBV6-6 with TRBJ1-3; D not resolved. The CDR3 totals 14 residues. Germline V gene lookup returns CDR1 MNHNY and CDR2 SVGAGI (reference sequence). Trimming pared 5 bases from V and 0 bases from J, leaving 8 bases between. For the CDR3, the DNA is TGTGCCAGCAGTGTCGTGCTCTCTGGAAACACCATATATTTT. This translates into CASSVVLSGNTIYF.

The J gene is TRBJ2-2, the V gene TRBV5-1; possible D gene TRBD2, 6 bases. This CDR3 is 17 amino acids long. Trimming stripped 4 bases from V and 3 bases from J, with 19 bases between. Per the germline V gene, CDR1 is SGHRS and CDR2 is YFSETQ. CDR3 sequence (DNA): TGCGCCAGCAGCACCTCGCTCCGGACGGGGGACACCGGGGAGCTGTTTTTT. Amino acid sequence: CASSTSLRTGDTGELFF.

A single count supports this clone. This rearrangement joins TRBV7-9 to TRBJ2-5; 12 nucleotides agree with TRBD1. CDR3 size: 17 residues. Germline CDR1 and CDR2: SEHNR and FQNEAQ (reference sequence). V gave up 0 bases and J gave up 6 bases; unmatched junction bases: 8. CDR3 residues: CASSLASMGQGAKTQYF. DNA of the CDR3: TGTGCCAGCAGCTTAGCTTCTATGGGACAGGGGGCAAAGACCCAGTACTTC.